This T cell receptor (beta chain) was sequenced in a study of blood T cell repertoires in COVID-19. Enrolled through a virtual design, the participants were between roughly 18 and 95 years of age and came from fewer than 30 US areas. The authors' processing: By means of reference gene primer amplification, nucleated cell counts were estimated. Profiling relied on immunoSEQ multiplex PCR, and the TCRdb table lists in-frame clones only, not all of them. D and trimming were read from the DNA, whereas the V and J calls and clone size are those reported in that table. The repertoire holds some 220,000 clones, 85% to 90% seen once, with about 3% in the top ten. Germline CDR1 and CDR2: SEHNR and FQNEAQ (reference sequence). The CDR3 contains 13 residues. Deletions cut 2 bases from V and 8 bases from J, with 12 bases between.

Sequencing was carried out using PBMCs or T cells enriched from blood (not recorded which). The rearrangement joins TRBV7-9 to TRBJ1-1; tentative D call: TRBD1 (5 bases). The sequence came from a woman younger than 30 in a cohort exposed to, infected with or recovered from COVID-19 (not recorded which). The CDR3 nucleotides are TGTGCCAGCAGCTTACCCCCAGGGATCGAAGCTTTCTTT. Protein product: CASSLPPGIEAFF. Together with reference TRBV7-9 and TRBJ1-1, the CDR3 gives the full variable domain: DTGVSQNPRHKITKRGQNVTFRCDPISEHNRLYWYRQTLGQGPEFLTYFQNEAQLEKSRLLSDRFSAERPKGSFSTLEIQRTEQGDSAMYLCASSLPPGIEAFFGQGTRLTVV.